The T cell receptor beta chain described here comes from a study of blood T cells in healthy people across ages. Study results and caveats: Per million T cells, TCR beta diversity dropped roughly linearly as age increased. Whereas aged donors had fewer naive CD4+ cells, long-lived donors had more of them and higher diversity.

Sample-barcoded 5' priming and a J-beta primer mix drove a second PCR of about 7 to 11 cycles. Through a template-switch adaptor with 12 random nucleotides, each cDNA molecule received a tag. TCRdb called the 5' RACE reads again in MiXCR, with one record for every CDR3 protein. The table lists approximately 810,000 distinct CDR3 sequences, 35% to 40% of them singletons. This clonotype was observed a handful of times. Its antigen is currently unknown. Extraction of total RNA produced a minimum of 5 micrograms from each sample. CDR1 and CDR2 from the germline V gene are MNHEY and SVGEGT. V shed 2 bases and J shed 4 bases, with 5 bases lying between them. The CDR3 length is 13 residues.

Material for sequencing was blood. This TCR derives from a man aged 18 to 29 in good health. The chain recombines TRBV6-2 or TRBV6-3 with TRBJ2-2; D gene ambiguous. The CDR3 sequence is CASSYLSTGELFF. The CDR3 DNA follows: TGTGCCAGCAGTTACCTTAGCACCGGGGAGCTGTTTTTT.